Listed below are T cell receptor beta chains from one sample, sequenced in a study of vaccination and CD4 T cells after COVID-19. These receptors' antigens are unknown. MiXCR, applied by TCRdb to the PCR reads, yields one record per CDR3 protein. The sample shows approximately 6,900 distinct CDR3 sequences, about 55% of them seen only once. Specimen: CD4+ T cells from blood, cultured in vitro. These receptors were taken from a human donor in good health. Each CDR3 is given with its conserved first and last residue. The order of the fields is J gene, V gene, clone size, D gene, CDR3 DNA, CDR3 protein. The D gene is left open where the match is weak. Rows may omit the clone size; those that give it use once, few, many or a size class.

TRBJ1-1	TRBV11-2	-	-	TGTGCCAGCAGCAACCGGGACAAGTCCACTGAAGCTTTCTTT	CASSNRDKSTEAFF
TRBJ1-5	TRBV12-3/TRBV12-4	-	-	TGTGCCAGCAGTCTGAGGCGCCTCGGAAAGCCCCAGCATTTT	CASSLRRLGKPQHF
TRBJ1-1	TRBV4-1	-	-	TGCGCCAGCAGCCAGGTCCCTATGAACACTGAAGCTTTCTTT	CASSQVPMNTEAFF
TRBJ2-2	TRBV18	-	-	TGTGCCAGCTCACCAGAACTAGGTGACACCGGGGAGCTGTTTTTT	CASSPELGDTGELFF
TRBJ2-2	TRBV2	medium-sized	-	TGTGCCAGCAGGGGAGGCAGCCCACTGACCGGGGAGCTGTTTTTT	CASRGGSPLTGELFF
TRBJ1-1	TRBV5-6	-	TRBD1	TGTGCCAGCAGCTTGGACAGGGGGCGGACTGAAGCTTTCTTT	CASSLDRGRTEAFF
TRBJ2-5	TRBV15	-	-	TGTGCCACCAGCCAAGTCAGGGCAGGGTCGCCCCAAAAGACCCAGTACTTC	CATSQVRAGSPQKTQYF
TRBJ1-1	TRBV29-1	hyperexpanded	-	TGCAGCGTGGTGACCGGGCCCGAAAGGGGGGAAGCTTTCTTT	CSVVTGPERGEAFF
TRBJ1-1	TRBV7-2	-	TRBD1	TGTGCCAGCAGCTCACAGGGGAACGCTGAAGCTTTCTTT	CASSSQGNAEAFF
TRBJ1-2	TRBV6-1	-	TRBD1	TGTGCCAGCGGACAAGGACAGGGTGGCTACACCTTC	CASGQGQGGYTF
TRBJ1-1	TRBV7-9	few	-	TGTGCCAGCAGCTTACGGGACGGTGACACTGAAGCTTTCTTT	CASSLRDGDTEAFF
TRBJ1-2	TRBV19	few	-	TGTGCCAGTAGTATGACCGCCAGGGAGGCTGGCTACACCTTC	CASSMTAREAGYTF
TRBJ2-2	TRBV2	few	-	TGTGCCAGCACTGGGGATCACACCGGGGAGCTGTTTTTT	CASTGDHTGELFF
TRBJ1-2	TRBV19	-	TRBD1	TGTGCCAGTACCCCGGACAGGGTAGGAGGCTACACCTTC	CASTPDRVGGYTF
TRBJ2-7	TRBV15	-	-	TGTGCCACCAGCAGAGAAGGTCACGAGCAGTACTTC	CATSREGHEQYF
TRBJ2-7	TRBV30	-	TRBD1	TGTGCCTGGACTCTACATTTGGGGGGGACAGGGGGCAACGAGCAGTACTTC	CAWTLHLGGTGGNEQYF
TRBJ1-5	TRBV19	-	TRBD1	TGTGCCAGTAGTATAGTGAGACAGGGCCTTCAGCCCCAGCATTTT	CASSIVRQGLQPQHF
TRBJ1-2	TRBV7-2	-	-	TGTGCCAGCAGCTTAAGGATTACCGATGGCTACACCTTC	CASSLRITDGYTF
TRBJ2-7	TRBV7-9	few	TRBD1	TGTGCCAGCAGTTCACCCGGGACAGGGGTCTACGAGCAGTACTTC	CASSSPGTGVYEQYF
TRBJ1-6	TRBV20-1	-	-	TGCAGTGCTAGAGATTGGGGTTATAATTCACCCCTCCACTTT	CSARDWGYNSPLHF
TRBJ2-7	TRBV7-9	-	-	TGTGCCAGCAGCTCAGGGGTATCTGGCTACGAGCAGTACTTC	CASSSGVSGYEQYF
TRBJ1-1	TRBV19	few	-	TGTGCCAGTATCGAGGCTGGTAGGTACACTGAAGCTTTCTTT	CASIEAGRYTEAFF
TRBJ1-2	TRBV10-3	-	TRBD1	TGTGCCACCGGGACAGGGGATGGCTACACCTTC	CATGTGDGYTF
TRBJ1-1	TRBV6-1	-	-	TGTGCCAGCAGTCTACGGGGGGGGGGTGAAGCTTTCTTT	CASSLRGGGEAFF
TRBJ1-5	TRBV12-3/TRBV12-4	-	-	TGTGCCAGCAGTTTAAGTGGGGTTCAGCCCCAGCATTTT	CASSLSGVQPQHF
TRBJ2-3	TRBV6-1	-	TRBD1	TGTGCCAGCAGCATCAATTCCGGGACAGGGGGCGCAGATACGCAGTATTTT	CASSINSGTGGADTQYF
TRBJ2-1	TRBV28	-	-	TGTGCCAGCAGCCCAGGTTTTGGAGGCTCCTCCTACAATGAGCAGTTCTTC	CASSPGFGGSSYNEQFF
TRBJ1-5	TRBV6-1	few	-	TGTGCCAGCAGGGGGGGAAGTCAGCCCCAGCATTTT	CASRGGSQPQHF
TRBJ1-1	TRBV7-9	few	-	TGTGCCAGCAGCCCACGATTAGTCGGGACAGAAGCTTTCTTT	CASSPRLVGTEAFF
TRBJ1-2	TRBV12-3/TRBV12-4	few	-	TGTGCCAGCAGTTTAAGGGGGGGCTATGGCTACACCTTC	CASSLRGGYGYTF
TRBJ2-1	TRBV10-2	-	-	TGCGCCAGCAGACGGGACCCTCAGGGCGATGAGCAGTTCTTC	CASRRDPQGDEQFF
TRBJ2-5	TRBV10-3	-	-	TGTGCCATCAGTGATAGGGGTGGGAGACAAGAGACCCAGTACTTC	CAISDRGGRQETQYF
TRBJ1-6	TRBV20-1	few	TRBD1	TGCAGTGCTACCAGACAGGGGGCGCAGGCGAATTCACCCCTCCACTTT	CSATRQGAQANSPLHF
TRBJ1-6	TRBV4-3	-	TRBD1	TGCGCCAGCAGCCAAGCTACAGGGGGCCGCTCCTATAATTCACCCCTCCACTTT	CASSQATGGRSYNSPLHF
TRBJ2-7	TRBV6-1	-	-	TGTGCCAGCAACGACTACGAGCAGTACTTC	CASNDYEQYF
TRBJ1-3	TRBV19	-	TRBD1	TGTGCCAGTAGCCGAGGGACAGGGGGCTTTGGAAACACCATATATTTT	CASSRGTGGFGNTIYF
TRBJ2-5	TRBV6-2/TRBV6-3	-	-	TGTGCCAGCAGTTACGCCCGCGTCTTTTCAAGCCAAGAGACCCAGTACTTC	CASSYARVFSSQETQYF
TRBJ2-3	TRBV7-9	-	-	TGTGCCAGCAGCTTAGAGGCCAGTAGCACAGATACGCAGTATTTT	CASSLEASSTDTQYF
TRBJ1-4	TRBV20-1	-	-	TGCAGTGCTAGAGATATGGGGTTGGTAAATGAAAAACTGTTTTTT	CSARDMGLVNEKLFF
TRBJ2-2	TRBV20-1	-	TRBD1	TGCAGTGCTAGAGGACAGGGGGGGAACACCGGGGAGCTGTTTTTT	CSARGQGGNTGELFF
TRBJ2-5	TRBV5-1	few	TRBD1	TGCGCCAGCAGCCTGCGGACAGGCCAAGAGACCCAGTACTTC	CASSLRTGQETQYF
TRBJ1-6	TRBV27	few	-	TGTGCCAGCAGTTTGACCCCCGGGAAATCACCCCTCCACTTT	CASSLTPGKSPLHF
TRBJ1-2	TRBV19	-	-	TGTGCCAGTACTCCACAATGGGGGGTATGGCATGGCTACACCTTC	CASTPQWGVWHGYTF
TRBJ2-2	TRBV7-2	-	-	TGTGCCAGCAGCGGGCGGGACTTTAACACCGGGGAGCTGTTTTTT	CASSGRDFNTGELFF
TRBJ2-7	TRBV7-9	-	TRBD1	TGTGCCAGCAGCCACTCCTGGACAGGGCCTAGCGAGCAGTACTTC	CASSHSWTGPSEQYF
TRBJ1-6	TRBV9	-	TRBD1	TGTGCCAGCAGCGTGGGACAGGGGGCCAATAATTCACCCCTCCACTTT	CASSVGQGANNSPLHF
TRBJ2-1	TRBV7-2	-	-	TGTGCCAGCAGCTTAGAGGGCAGGGTGGGAGATGAGCAGTTCTTC	CASSLEGRVGDEQFF
TRBJ2-7	TRBV6-1	-	TRBD2	TGTGCCAGCACCGGGACGGGAGGGCCATTACGCGAGCAGTACTTC	CASTGTGGPLREQYF
TRBJ2-5	TRBV15	-	-	TGTGCCACCAGCTTGGGGCTCGGGACTCCAAGGGGGACCCAGTACTTC	CATSLGLGTPRGTQYF
TRBJ2-3	TRBV6-1	-	TRBD2	TGTGCCAGCAGTGAAGCCCGACTAGCGGGAGGAGGCACAGATACGCAGTATTTT	CASSEARLAGGGTDTQYF
TRBJ1-5	TRBV4-1	-	-	TGCGCCAGCAGCCAAGTGCCGGGACCAGGAAGCCAGCCCCAGCATTTT	CASSQVPGPGSQPQHF
TRBJ1-2	TRBV2	-	-	TGTGCCAGCAGTGAGGGCTTCTATGGCTACACCTTC	CASSEGFYGYTF
TRBJ1-6	TRBV15	-	TRBD1	TGTGCCACCAAGTCACCGGGACAGGGCGGTAGTTCACCCCTCCACTTT	CATKSPGQGGSSPLHF
TRBJ1-2	TRBV6-4	-	-	TGTGCCAGCAGTGATTTCGAGGGGACGGGCTACACCTTC	CASSDFEGTGYTF
TRBJ2-3	TRBV20-1	few	-	TGCAGTGCTAGAAACAGGTTTGGCACAGATACGCAGTATTTT	CSARNRFGTDTQYF
TRBJ1-6	TRBV9	-	-	TGTGCCAGCAGCGTAGAAGGGGAAAATTCACCCCTCCACTTT	CASSVEGENSPLHF
TRBJ2-5	TRBV5-1	-	TRBD2	TGCGCCAGCAGCTTTTCCGTTGGCCTAGCGGGGGAGTACCAAGAGACCCAGTACTTC	CASSFSVGLAGEYQETQYF
TRBJ2-1	TRBV20-1	-	-	TGCAGTGCTAGGGGGGGCTTCTACAATGAGCAGTTCTTC	CSARGGFYNEQFF
TRBJ1-2	TRBV2	-	-	TGTGCCAGCAGTTTCCAGGGACCCAACTATGGCTACACCTTC	CASSFQGPNYGYTF
TRBJ1-1	TRBV19	-	-	TGTGCCAGTAGCGACCCGAACACTGAAGCTTTCTTT	CASSDPNTEAFF